This TCR beta chain was sequenced for a study of blood T cell repertoires in COVID-19. Germline CDR1 reads PRHDT; CDR2 reads FYEKMQ (reference sequence). This CDR3 is built from 16 residues. With 5 bases removed from V and 5 bases from J, the gap between germline ends came to 21 bases. Sequenced by immunoSEQ multiplex PCR; TCRdb stores in-frame clones only, minus some. The sample has about 290,000 clones, around four fifths seen once. What was sequenced was peripheral blood. The clonotype comes from a woman aged 45-65 years with active or convalescent COVID-19. The chain combines TRBV13 with TRBJ2-5; the D is unclear. The CDR3 sequence: CASSTRNSPSRETQYF. CDR3 coding DNA: TGTGCCAGCAGCACCCGTAACAGCCCTTCACGGGAGACCCAGTACTTC.